What follows is one TCR beta chain and its context. Authors' data handling: The authors estimated nucleated cell counts from reference gene primer amplification. Generated by immunoSEQ multiplex PCR, the TCRdb table keeps only in-frame clones and is missing some. That table furnishes V, J and clone size, whereas the DNA furnished D and trimming. The sample has about 200,000 clones, approximately 88% seen once. These data belong to a study of blood T cell repertoires in COVID-19. The wider study: The samples span acute and convalescent COVID-19 from the United States, Italy and Spain. Sample material is recorded as cDNA or gDNA derived from T cells, B-cell-depleted T cells, or PBMCs.

Trimming took off 3 bases at V and 4 bases at J, with 15 bases between the two ends. The CDR3 spans 15 residues. Germline CDR1 and CDR2: LNHNV and YYDKDF (reference sequence). This clonotype was sampled from a man aged 60-69 years who had recovered from COVID-19. Sequencing was done on a sample of peripheral blood. The chain couples TRBV15 to TRBJ1-2, with a tentative D call TRBD1 (6 bases). The CDR3 spells CATSSNPGQAYGYTF. The CDR3 nucleotides read TGTGCCACCAGCAGTAACCCGGGACAAGCCTATGGCTACACCTTC.